Following are 31 T cell receptor beta chains from one sample sequenced in a study of blood T cell repertoires in COVID-19. Clones were sequenced by immunoSEQ multiplex PCR, and TCRdb holds only the in-frame ones, with some missing. The sample lists about 370,000 clones, around 87% seen once, with about 1% in the top ten. Specimen: PBMCs or T cells enriched from blood (not recorded which). These receptors were taken from a man in his late teens or twenties who had recovered from COVID-19.

V is TRBV11-3 and J is TRBJ2-3; the match to TRBD2 covers 10 bases. CDR3 length: 15 residues. V dropped 3 bases and J dropped 2; count of bases not matched to a gene: 2. Per the germline V gene, CDR1 is SGHNT and CDR2 is YENEEA. The CDR3 region has the DNA TGTGCCAGCAGCTTGGGACTAGCGATCACAGATACGCAGTATTTT. This gives the protein CASSLGLAITDTQYF.

The chain uses TRBV5-1 and TRBJ1-2, with TRBD1 matching over 9 bases. Per germline, CDR1 SGHRS and CDR2 YFSETQ. V trimming: 0 bases; J trimming: 4 bases; junction bases outside the gene matches: 7. CDR3 length: 16 amino acids. The CDR3 reads CASSLAEVGQGYGYTF. As DNA, the CDR3 is TGCGCCAGCAGCTTGGCCGAGGTGGGACAGGGCTATGGCTACACCTTC.

The rearrangement joins TRBV19 to TRBJ2-7; TRBD2 matches at 14 bases. V shed 8 bases, J shed 8 bases, and the junction held 11 bases outside the gene matches. CDR3 length: 15 amino acids. CDR1 is LNHDA, CDR2 SQIVND, per germline (reference sequence). For the CDR3, the DNA is TGTGCCAGTCGGACTAGCGGGGGGCCCGTTAGTAAGCAGTACTTC. Translating gives CASRTSGGPVSKQYF. Combining the CDR3 with reference TRBV19 and TRBJ2-7 gives the whole variable domain DGGITQSPKYLFRKEGQNVTLSCEQNLNHDAMYWYRQDPGQGLRLIYYSQIVNDFQKGDIAEGYSVSREKKESFPLTVTSAQKNPTAFYLCASRTSGGPVSKQYFGPGTRLTVT.

The J gene is TRBJ2-7, the V gene TRBV13; 7 nucleotides line up with TRBD2. The V gene end was trimmed by 4 bases and the J gene end by 4 bases; junction bases not matched to a gene: 13. Germline V CDR1 and CDR2: PRHDT, FYEKMQ (reference sequence). There are 16 residues in the CDR3. This CDR3 reads CASSSRDYRGEYEQYF. In DNA, the CDR3 is TGTGCCAGCAGCTCCCGGGACTATCGGGGAGAGTACGAGCAGTACTTC. Drawing the rest from reference TRBV13 and TRBJ2-7, the complete variable domain is AAGVIQSPRHLIKEKRETATLKCYPIPRHDTVYWYQQGPGQDPQFLISFYEKMQSDKGSIPDRFSAQQFSDYHSELNMSSLELGDSALYFCASSSRDYRGEYEQYFGPGTRLTVT.

CDR3 in DNA: TGTGCCAGCAGCCCGAACGGGAATCGGGCCCAGCATTTT. Protein: CASSPNGNRAQHF. This chain uses TRBV12-3 or TRBV12-4 with TRBJ1-5; no clear D gene. This CDR3 spans 13 amino acids. V gave up 6 bases and J gave up 11 bases, with 17 bases separating them.

This clone was seen only once. The V call is TRBV19, the J call TRBJ1-2, with 12 bases lining up with TRBD1. This CDR3 contains 14 residues. Per germline, CDR1 LNHDA and CDR2 SQIVND (reference sequence). V trimming: 9 bases; J trimming: 4 bases; junction bases outside the gene matches: 6. CDR3 in amino acids: CASRDRGQSYGYTF. The CDR3 DNA is TGTGCCAGCCGGGACAGGGGGCAAAGCTATGGCTACACCTTC.

The chain carries TRBV10-3 and TRBJ1-4; TRBD1 matches 10 bases. Trimming at V came to 2 bases and at J to 13 bases, leaving 7 bases not matched to a gene. The CDR3 runs to 14 residues. Germline V gene sequence: CDR1 ENHRY, CDR2 SYGVKD. The CDR3 DNA reads TGTGCCATCAGTGAGGACAGGGGGCGAAGGGGACTGTTTTTT. Its translation is CAISEDRGRRGLFF.

The gene calls are TRBV7-2 and TRBJ2-7; 13 bases line up with TRBD2. CDR1 and CDR2 from the germline V gene are SGHTA and FQGNSA. The CDR3 has 14 amino acids. J lost 6 bases, V lost 5 bases, and 4 bases had no gene match. The CDR3 sequence: CASSTSGGAREQYF. The DNA of the CDR3 is TGTGCCAGCAGCACTAGCGGGGGGGCCCGCGAGCAGTACTTC. The variable domain in full, completed from reference TRBV7-2 and TRBJ2-7, reads GAGVSQSPSNKVTEKGKDVELRCDPISGHTALYWYRQSLGQGLEFLIYFQGNSAPDKSGLPSDRFSAERTGGSVSTLTIQRTQQEDSAVYLCASSTSGGAREQYFGPGTRLTVT.

The chain recombines TRBV5-3 with TRBJ1-2, with 7 bases that match TRBD1. TRBV5-3 is known as an ORF, though its function is uncertain. J gave up 2 bases and V 2 bases, and 6 bases lay outside the gene matches. This CDR3 comprises 15 residues. The DNA for the CDR3 is TGTGCCAGAAGCTTAGGGGACAGAGGCAACTATGGCTACACCTTC. Translated, it gives CARSLGDRGNYGYTF.

CDR3 loop: CASTKGQGSTDTQYF. The CDR3 DNA follows: TGTGCCAGCACTAAGGGACAGGGGAGCACAGATACGCAGTATTTT. The chain is built from TRBV18 and TRBJ2-3; TRBD1 matches 10 bases. The trim removed 8 bases at V and 0 bases at J, leaving 5 bases unmatched. The V gene's germline CDR1 is KGHSH and CDR2 LQKENI. This CDR3 is built from 15 residues.

The genes are TRBV19 and TRBJ2-7, with 7 bases lining up with TRBD1. CDR3 length: 13 residues. Trimming at V came to 6 bases and at J to 3 bases, leaving 5 bases not matched to a gene. Germline lookup yields CDR1 LNHDA and CDR2 SQIVND (reference sequence). In DNA form, the CDR3 reads TGTGCCAGTAGCCCGGGACAGCTCTACGAGCAGTACTTC. It yields the protein CASSPGQLYEQYF.

On this clone: The same CDR3 can be traced to other DNA sequences in this sample. The genes are TRBV27 and TRBJ1-2, with TRBD1 matching over 8 bases. J gave up 8 bases and V 2 bases, and 4 bases lay outside the gene matches. Germline loops: CDR1 MNHEY, CDR2 SMNVEV (reference sequence). The CDR3 is made up of 13 amino acids. The CDR3 sequence is CASSLGQGGGYTF. As DNA, the CDR3 is TGTGCCAGCAGTTTAGGACAGGGAGGCGGCTACACCTTC.

The V gene is TRBV5-6, the J gene TRBJ1-4; D ambiguous. CDR3 length: 15 amino acids. Germline-derived CDR1 and CDR2 are SGHDT and YYEEEE. V lost 0 bases and J lost 3, with 9 bases in between. The CDR3 nucleotides are TGTGCCAGCAGCTTGGTTGATCAGTCTAATGAAAAACTGTTTTTT. Protein sequence: CASSLVDQSNEKLFF.

This clone was seen a handful of times. V is TRBV5-1 and J is TRBJ1-4; possibly TRBD1 for D (6 bases). The CDR3 is made up of 15 amino acids. Looked up from germline, CDR1 is SGHRS and CDR2 is YFSETQ. Between the trimmed V and J ends, which lost 7 bases and 1 base, there was a span of 14 bases. The CDR3 protein is CASGRGGRTNEKLFF. The CDR3 nucleotides are TGCGCCAGCGGCAGGGGTGGTAGAACTAATGAAAAACTGTTTTTT.

The CDR3 here is CASHTGVRNTEAFF. In nucleotides, the CDR3 is TGTGCCAGCCATACAGGGGTTCGGAACACTGAAGCTTTCTTT. The chain joins TRBV3-1 (or the pseudogene TRBV3-2) to TRBJ1-1; 7 bases agree with TRBD1. V lost 8 bases and J lost 1; bases outside the gene matches: 7. CDR1 is LGHDT and CDR2 is YNNKEL in the germline V gene (reference sequence). This CDR3 contains 14 residues.

This clone appeared a few times. This chain joins TRBV6-5 and TRBJ1-2; a possible D gene is TRBD1 (6 bases). The CDR3 contains 14 residues. V gave up 6 bases and J gave up 3 bases, with 14 bases separating them. Germline values: CDR1 MNHEY, CDR2 SVGAGI. The DNA for the CDR3 is TGTGCCAGCAGGGATAACAGGGTTTACTATGGCTACACCTTC. Residues: CASRDNRVYYGYTF.

The chain couples TRBV28 to TRBJ1-1; 8 nucleotides match TRBD1. The germline CDR1 and CDR2 sequences are MDHEN and SYDVKM. V shed 7 bases and J 7 bases; nucleotides not matched to a gene: 5. This CDR3 comprises 12 residues. The chain's CDR3 is CASTQDRVEAFF. For the CDR3, the DNA is TGTGCCAGCACCCAGGACAGGGTTGAAGCTTTCTTT.

This sequence joins TRBV3-1 (or the pseudogene TRBV3-2) and TRBJ1-5, with D possibly matching TRBD1 (5 bases). Looked up from germline, CDR1 is LGHDT and CDR2 is YNNKEL (reference sequence). The CDR3 sequence is 17 residues long. V was trimmed by 4 bases and J by 0 bases, leaving 16 bases between them. CDR3 nucleotide sequence: TGTGCCAGCAGCCGAGAGTTTGACAGACATAGCAATCAGCCCCAGCATTTT. Its translation is CASSREFDRHSNQPQHF.

The chain has TRBV7-2 and TRBJ1-2; the match to TRBD1 covers 8 bases. The CDR3 is 14 amino acids. Germline V gene lookup returns CDR1 SGHTA and CDR2 FQGNSA. V was clipped by 3 bases and J by 0 bases; unmatched bases: 0. The CDR3 DNA follows: TGTGCCAGCAGCTTGGGACAGGCTAACTATGGCTACACCTTC. It is translated as CASSLGQANYGYTF.

V gene TRBV7-9 combines with J gene TRBJ1-2, with unresolved D. The CDR3 is 17 residues long. The germline CDR1 and CDR2 sequences are SEHNR and FQNEAQ (reference sequence). The ends were cut back, 0 bases at V and 0 bases at J, with 14 bases in the middle. CDR3 DNA sequence: TGTGCCAGCAGCTTAGCGTCGCGGACTACTTCTAACTATGGCTACACCTTC. Amino acid sequence: CASSLASRTTSNYGYTF.

The genes are TRBV5-1 and TRBJ1-5, with D possibly matching TRBD1 (5 bases). The V and J ends lost 3 bases and 3 bases respectively, with 13 bases between them. Germline assignment: CDR1 SGHRS and CDR2 YFSETQ. This CDR3 has 15 amino acids. CDR3 loop: CASSYGQGDNQPQHF. The CDR3 nucleotides read TGCGCCAGCAGCTATGGCCAGGGTGACAATCAGCCCCAGCATTTT.

This rearrangement joins TRBV29-1 to TRBJ2-7; 7 bases line up with TRBD1. V dropped 6 bases and J dropped 2; count of bases not matched to a gene: 13. The germline V gene has CDR1 SQVTM and CDR2 ANQGSEA. This CDR3 is 15 amino acids long. CDR3 sequence: CSVVLRGQETYEQYF. The CDR3 nucleotides read TGCAGCGTCGTTTTACGTGGACAGGAGACCTACGAGCAGTACTTC.

The chain employs TRBV7-6 and TRBJ2-3, with TRBD1 matching 9 bases. Germline V CDR1 and CDR2: SGHVS, FNYEAQ. The V gene end was trimmed by 0 bases and the J gene end by 4 bases; junction bases not matched to a gene: 2. CDR3 length equals 15 residues. The CDR3 sequence: CASSLAGTGSDTQYF. The CDR3 bases are TGTGCCAGCAGCTTAGCTGGGACAGGGTCAGATACGCAGTATTTT.

The rearrangement joins TRBV10-1 to TRBJ1-1; TRBD1 matches 7 bases. The germline CDR1 and CDR2 sequences are WNHNN and SYGVQD (reference sequence). V was pared by 8 bases and J by 7 bases, with 19 bases of the junction left unmatched. The CDR3 has 16 residues. CDR3 coding DNA: TGCGCCAGCGACAGGGAGGATCAAAAACTTAAAGTTGAAGCTTTCTTT. It encodes CASDREDQKLKVEAFF.

The rearrangement joins TRBV11-2 to TRBJ1-2, with TRBD1 matching 8 bases. V shed 5 bases, J shed 1 base, and the junction held 3 bases outside the gene matches. This CDR3 region has 14 residues. CDR1 is SGHAT and CDR2 is FQNNGV in the germline V gene. The CDR3 protein is CASSPDRGNYGYTF. The CDR3 DNA is TGTGCCAGCAGCCCCGACAGGGGTAACTATGGCTACACCTTC.

This rearrangement joins TRBV19 to TRBJ2-7; the D gene is possibly TRBD1 (6 bases). CDR3 length: 13 amino acids. From germline, CDR1 is LNHDA and CDR2 SQIVND (reference sequence). The V end lost 5 bases, the J end lost 6 bases, and 14 bases lay between the germline ends. As DNA, the CDR3 is TGTGCCAGTAGTCCCCGACAGGCTGGCGAGCAGTACTTC. This sequence encodes CASSPRQAGEQYF.

Points on this clone: Other DNA variants within this sample encode the same CDR3. The V call is TRBV18, the J call TRBJ1-2; a weak D match, TRBD1 (6 bases). CDR1 and CDR2 from the germline V gene are KGHSH and LQKENI. The V gene lost 3 bases and the J gene lost 2 bases, with 7 bases spanning the gap. There are 13 residues in the CDR3. CDR3 region: CASSPDRNYGYTF. In nucleotides, the CDR3 is TGTGCCAGCTCACCCGACAGGAACTATGGCTACACCTTC.

The V call is TRBV3-1 (or the pseudogene TRBV3-2), the J call TRBJ2-2; 12 nucleotides agree with TRBD2. V gave up 1 base and J gave up 6 bases; unmatched junction bases: 12. CDR3 size: 19 residues. Germline V gene lookup returns CDR1 LGHDT and CDR2 YNNKEL (reference sequence). The CDR3 DNA is TGTGCCAGCAGCCAAGTTAGGCTAGCGGGGGGGCCCGCAGCCGGGGAGCTGTTTTTT. As protein: CASSQVRLAGGPAAGELFF.

The chain links TRBV7-9 to TRBJ2-7, with D perhaps matching TRBD1 (6 bases). V was trimmed by 5 bases and J by 0 bases, leaving 17 bases between them. Per germline, CDR1 SEHNR and CDR2 FQNEAQ (reference sequence). CDR3 length equals 16 residues. Here the CDR3 DNA reads TGTGCCAGCAGCCTTAATGCCGGGACACTCTCCTACGAGCAGTACTTC. Amino acids: CASSLNAGTLSYEQYF.

This clone showed up just once. The chain uses TRBV20-1 and TRBJ2-2; the D gene is possibly TRBD2 (6 bases). V dropped 3 bases and J dropped 1 base, with 12 bases sitting between them. CDR1 DFQATT and CDR2 SNEGSKA come from the germline V gene (reference sequence). The CDR3 sequence is 15 residues long. This CDR3 reads CSASIRGLNTGELFF. Written as DNA, the CDR3 is TGCAGTGCTAGTATTCGGGGACTGAACACCGGGGAGCTGTTTTTT.

This clone was observed once. The chain uses TRBV2 and TRBJ1-5; TRBD1 matches 7 bases. The J segment lost 4 bases and the V segment lost 3 bases, leaving 12 bases of the junction unmatched. Germline CDR1 and CDR2: SNHLY and FYNNEI. This CDR3 spans 17 amino acids. Written as DNA, the CDR3 is TGTGCCAGCAGTGAGCGAGGGACAGCTTCGCGTAATCAGCCCCAGCATTTT. Amino acids: CASSERGTASRNQPQHF.